These 5 T cell receptor beta chains were all obtained from the same sample, sequenced in a study of T-cell reconstitution after alpha-beta-depleted transplantation in children. A TCRbeta library incorporating unique molecular identifiers was prepared. TCRdb recomputed calls from the PCR reads with MiXCR, one row per CDR3 protein. The table records around 96,000 distinct CDR3 sequences, 12% of them present only once. The specimen was PBMCs from the stem cell graft donor, collected from the stem cell graft. Receptors were obtained from a human donor who donated a stem cell graft to a child with inherited bone marrow failure.

This clonotype has a count of ten or more. The chain recombines TRBV5-6 with TRBJ2-2, with D unresolved. From germline, CDR1 is SGHDT and CDR2 YYEEEE. The CDR3 is made up of 13 amino acids. V dropped 0 bases and J dropped 2 bases, with 2 bases sitting between them. CDR3: CASSLGNTGELFF. The CDR3 DNA is TGTGCCAGCAGCTTGGGTAACACCGGGGAGCTGTTTTTT.

The V gene is TRBV3-1, the J gene TRBJ2-5; D assignment may be TRBD1 or TRBD2 (5 bases each). Germline CDR1 LGHDT, CDR2 YNNKEL (reference sequence). The ends were cut back, 4 bases at V and 0 bases at J, with 12 bases in the middle. The CDR3 has 15 amino acids. The CDR3 reads CASSPGAVYQETQYF. The CDR3 DNA reads as TGTGCCAGCAGCCCCGGGGCGGTGTACCAAGAGACCCAGTACTTC.

This clonotype was seen many times. The V and J genes are TRBV7-9 and TRBJ2-7; TRBD2 might be the D (5 bases). Germline loops: CDR1 SEHNR, CDR2 FQNEAQ (reference sequence). CDR3 length: 12 residues. Trimming stripped 5 bases from V and 7 bases from J, with 12 bases between. The DNA for the CDR3 is TGTGCCAGCAGCCCGGTCGGGGAAGAGCAGTACTTC. Translation gives CASSPVGEEQYF.

In its sample, this clonotype was seen many times. V and J are TRBV2 and TRBJ2-1; weak D call: TRBD1 (5 bases). Germline CDR1 reads SNHLY; CDR2 reads FYNNEI. CDR3 length: 13 residues. The V end lost 7 bases, the J end lost 7 bases, and 14 bases lay between the germline ends. The CDR3 nucleotides are TGTGCCAGCATCCAGGGCCTTTGGAATGAGCAGTTCTTC. Protein product: CASIQGLWNEQFF.

This clonotype was counted many times. The rearrangement links TRBV15 to TRBJ2-1, with D unclear. The V end lost 1 base, the J end lost 15 bases, and 13 bases lay between the germline ends. The CDR3 covers 12 residues. CDR1 is LNHNV, CDR2 YYDKDF, per germline (reference sequence). CDR3 in amino acids: CATSRARVDLFF. CDR3 DNA sequence: TGTGCCACCAGCAGAGCTAGAGTTGATCTGTTCTTC.